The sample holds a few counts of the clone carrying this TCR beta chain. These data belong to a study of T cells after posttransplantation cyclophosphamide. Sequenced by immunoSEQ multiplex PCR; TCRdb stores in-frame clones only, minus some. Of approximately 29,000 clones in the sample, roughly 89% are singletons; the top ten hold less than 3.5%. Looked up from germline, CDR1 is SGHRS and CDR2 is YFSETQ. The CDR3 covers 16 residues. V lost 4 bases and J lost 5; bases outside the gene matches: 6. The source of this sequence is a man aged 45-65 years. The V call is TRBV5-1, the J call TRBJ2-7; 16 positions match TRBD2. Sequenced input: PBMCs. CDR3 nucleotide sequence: TGCGCCAGCAGCCATGGGACTAGCGGGGGGGCCGACGAGCAGTACTTC. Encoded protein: CASSHGTSGGADEQYF.